This T cell receptor beta chain comes out of a study of radiotherapy plus CTLA-4 blockade in lung cancer. TCRdb's copy holds only in-frame clones and misses some; the assay was immunoSEQ multiplex PCR. Among some 87,000 clones listed, about 85% were seen once. Germline V lookup: CDR1 LGHNA, CDR2 YSLEER. The CDR3 runs 12 residues. V shed 4 bases and J shed 3 bases, with 7 bases lying between them. This clonotype was sampled from a human donor with non-small cell lung cancer that progressed on radiotherapy plus ipilimumab. This chain uses TRBV4-3 with TRBJ2-7, with D perhaps given as TRBD1 or TRBD2 (5 bases each). The starting material was peripheral blood, obtained from a patient treated with radiotherapy plus ipilimumab. The CDR3 is CASSRDGYEQYF. The CDR3 coding sequence is TGCGCCAGCAGCCGGGACGGCTACGAGCAGTACTTC.